Listed below are T cell receptor beta chains from one sample, sequenced in a study of post-analysis software for immune sequencing data. From the PCR reads, TCRdb called clonotypes with MiXCR, one entry per CDR3 protein. The sample yields 750,000 to 950,000 distinct CDR3 sequences, 53% seen once. The sequencing input was blood. Receptor source: a girl aged 5 to 17 with multiple sclerosis. Both conserved end residues are part of each CDR3. A D gene is named only where the DNA matches it firmly. A row's size may be missing; if present it is once, few, many or a size class.

TRBJ2-1	TRBD1	TRBV9	few	CASSAGTGAYNEQFF	TGTGCCAGCAGCGCCGGGACAGGGGCTTACAATGAGCAGTTCTTC
TRBJ1-6	NA	TRBV5-1	once	CASSLAGQHNSPLHF	TGCGCCAGCAGCTTGGCCGGACAGCATAATTCACCCCTCCACTTT
TRBJ1-1	NA	TRBV29-1	NA	CSVEEDTGRTEAFF	TGCAGCGTTGAGGAGGACACCGGTCGGACTGAAGCTTTCTTT
TRBJ2-5	NA	TRBV20-1	once	CSARETWGSETQYF	TGCAGTGCTAGAGAGACTTGGGGCTCGGAGACCCAGTACTTC
TRBJ2-7	NA	TRBV12-3/TRBV12-4	NA	CASSSNNYEQYF	TGTGCCAGCAGTTCCAACAACTACGAGCAGTACTTC
TRBJ2-5	NA	TRBV29-1	NA	CSVAQAFETQYF	TGCAGCGTTGCACAGGCCTTTGAGACCCAGTACTTC
TRBJ1-6	NA	TRBV10-3	NA	CAISESDSGPPLHF	TGTGCCATCAGTGAGTCTGACAGTGGGCCACCCCTCCACTTT
TRBJ2-1	TRBD2	TRBV25-1	NA	CASSPLTSGRIHEQFF	TGTGCCAGCAGTCCCCTGACTAGCGGGAGAATCCATGAGCAGTTCTTC
TRBJ2-3	NA	TRBV5-1	few	CASSDSGGRTDTQYF	TGCGCCAGCAGCGACAGTGGCGGACGCACAGATACGCAGTATTTT
TRBJ2-1	NA	TRBV4-2	NA	CASSPLADLKNEQFF	TGTGCCAGCAGCCCTTTGGCGGACCTTAAGAATGAGCAGTTCTTC
TRBJ2-1	TRBD2	TRBV20-1	NA	CSAPLSGRDEQFF	TGCAGTGCGCCGCTTAGCGGGAGGGATGAGCAGTTCTTC
TRBJ2-5	NA	TRBV4-2	NA	CASSQEGGSQETQYF	TGTGCCAGCAGCCAAGAGGGCGGGTCGCAAGAGACCCAGTACTTC
TRBJ2-1	NA	TRBV29-1	NA	CSVVGSGLAFSYNEQFF	TGCAGCGTTGTCGGCTCCGGGCTAGCGTTCTCCTACAATGAGCAGTTCTTC
TRBJ2-5	TRBD2	TRBV29-1	NA	CSVEVGRRETQYF	TGCAGCGTTGAGGTCGGGAGGAGGGAGACCCAGTACTTC
TRBJ2-1	NA	TRBV4-2	NA	CASSQGASWNEQFF	TGTGCCAGCAGCCAAGGGGCTAGCTGGAATGAGCAGTTCTTC
TRBJ2-5	NA	TRBV15	few	CATSRRMGTSNLETQYF	TGTGCCACCAGCCGCCGAATGGGAACATCCAACCTGGAGACCCAGTACTTC
TRBJ2-2	TRBD2	TRBV11-3	NA	CASSARLAGGLSNTGELFF	TGTGCCAGCAGCGCCAGACTAGCGGGGGGGCTGTCGAACACCGGGGAACTGTTTTTT
TRBJ2-5	TRBD1	TRBV18	NA	CASSPPDRGQETQYF	TGTGCCAGCTCACCACCGGACAGGGGGCAAGAGACCCAGTACTTC
TRBJ2-5	NA	TRBV28	NA	CASSPNPGLGETQYF	TGTGCCAGCAGTCCCAATCCCGGGTTAGGGGAGACCCAGTACTTC
TRBJ1-5	NA	TRBV20-1	NA	CSTAASNQPQHF	TGCAGTACAGCAGCCAGCAATCAGCCCCAGCATTTT
TRBJ2-5	NA	TRBV29-1	NA	CSAAYREETQYF	TGCAGCGCCGCCTACAGGGAAGAGACCCAGTACTTC
TRBJ1-2	NA	TRBV20-1	few	CSVRSGPSNYGYTF	TGCAGTGTCCGGTCGGGACCGAGTAACTATGGCTACACCTTC
TRBJ2-3	NA	TRBV20-1	few	CSATHKRRGTDTQYF	TGCAGTGCTACCCACAAGAGACGGGGGACAGATACGCAGTATTTT
TRBJ2-5	NA	TRBV6-5	NA	CASSYSWVGAQETQYF	TGTGCCAGCAGTTACTCGTGGGTTGGGGCCCAAGAGACCCAGTACTTC
TRBJ2-4	NA	TRBV7-9	NA	CASTPGRENIQYF	TGTGCCAGCACCCCGGGACGGGAAAACATTCAGTACTTC
TRBJ1-2	TRBD1	TRBV5-1	NA	CASSWGQHLGYGYTF	TGCGCCAGCAGCTGGGGACAGCATTTGGGCTATGGCTACACCTTC
TRBJ2-3	TRBD1	TRBV6-5	few	CASSYSGTGSVTDTQYF	TGTGCCAGCAGTTACTCCGGGACAGGGAGCGTGACAGATACGCAGTATTTT
TRBJ2-6	TRBD1	TRBV20-1	NA	CSARDRGVAGANVLTF	TGCAGTGCTCGAGACAGGGGAGTGGCTGGGGCCAACGTCCTGACTTTC
TRBJ2-2	NA	TRBV6-5	few	CASSYSILVNTGELFF	TGTGCCAGCAGTTACTCGATTCTGGTTAACACCGGGGAGCTGTTTTTT
TRBJ2-1	NA	TRBV9	NA	CASSVSVGAYNEQFF	TGTGCCAGCAGCGTGTCCGTAGGCGCCTACAATGAGCAGTTCTTC
TRBJ2-2	NA	TRBV6-6	few	CASSYDREVTGELFF	TGTGCCAGCAGTTACGACAGGGAGGTAACCGGGGAGCTGTTTTTT